The present entry profiles one T cell receptor (beta chain) with its context. This specimen comes from a study of blood T cell repertoires in COVID-19. About the study: Acute and convalescent COVID-19 samples came from the United States, Italy and Spain. PBMCs, B-cell-depleted T cells, or T cells provided the cDNA or gDNA that made up the material.

As originally analysed: The authors estimated nucleated cell counts from reference gene primer amplification. Some clones are missing from TCRdb's copy, which holds only in-frame ones; the method was immunoSEQ multiplex PCR. Clone size and the V and J calls come from that table; the DNA yielded D and trimming. The sample holds 120,000 or so clones, around 90% seen once. In germline, CDR1 is SNHLY, CDR2 FYNNEI. The V end lost 3 bases, the J end lost 0 bases, and 12 bases lay between the germline ends. This CDR3 comprises 16 residues. This chain joins TRBV2 and TRBJ1-3, with D unclear. Specimen: peripheral blood. This TCR was sampled from a man aged 45 to 65 with active COVID-19. The DNA for the CDR3 is TGTGCCAGCAGTGACCGGTATGGGAGCTCTGGAAACACCATATATTTT. Translated: CASSDRYGSSGNTIYF.